The rows below give T cell receptor beta chains drawn from one sample of a study of T cells in Graves' hyperthyroidism and ophthalmopathy. TCRdb redid the calling of the multiplex PCR reads with MiXCR, one entry per CDR3 protein. The sample shows about 350,000 distinct CDR3 sequences, around 14% of them seen only once. Sequences were obtained from blood. These receptors originate from a woman aged 30 to 39 with Graves' hyperthyroidism. Each CDR3 is given with its conserved first and last residue. Fields, in order: D gene, J gene, CDR3 length, V gene, clone size, CDR3 protein, CDR3 DNA. A D gene is named only where the DNA matches it firmly. Some rows have no size entry. The others give once, few or many, or a class for an expanded clone.

>NA|TRBJ2-3|12|TRBV11-2|few
CASSHSGTDQYF
TGTGCCAGCAGCCACTCGGGGACGGATCAGTATTTT
>TRBD1|TRBJ2-7|17|TRBV27|many
CATGRMGQGTGGDEQYF
TGTGCCACAGGACGCATGGGGCAAGGGACAGGGGGCGACGAGCAGTACTTC
>NA|TRBJ1-2|14|TRBV19|NA
CATSPRGTIYGYTF
TGTGCCACCTCCCCCCGCGGGACGATCTATGGCTACACCTTC
>NA|TRBJ1-2|15|TRBV7-2|NA
CASSLMPEPNYGYTF
TGTGCCAGCAGCTTAATGCCAGAACCTAACTATGGCTACACCTTC
>NA|TRBJ2-4|15|TRBV29-1|NA
CSARAGGRGPNIQYF
TGCAGCGCCCGCGCGGGGGGAAGGGGGCCAAACATTCAGTACTTC
>TRBD2|TRBJ2-1|20|TRBV7-9|many
CASSLTEVASGRNLYNEQFF
TGTGCCAGCAGCCTAACAGAAGTGGCTAGCGGGAGGAATCTTTACAATGAGCAGTTCTTC
>NA|TRBJ2-1|16|TRBV10-3|few
CAISEYQIVASNEQFF
TGTGCCATCAGTGAGTATCAAATCGTGGCGAGCAATGAGCAGTTCTTC
>TRBD2|TRBJ2-3|17|TRBV29-1|many
CSVAGYGGRPSTDTQYF
TGCAGCGTTGCAGGATACGGCGGGAGGCCTAGCACAGATACGCAGTATTTT
>NA|TRBJ2-1|16|TRBV28|many
CASRPPGRANYNEQFF
TGTGCCAGCAGACCCCCAGGGCGGGCTAACTACAATGAGCAGTTCTTC
>TRBD2|TRBJ2-7|15|TRBV28|NA
CASSFAGTRGYEQYF
TGTGCCAGCAGTTTCGCAGGGACTAGAGGTTACGAGCAGTACTTC
>TRBD2|TRBJ2-1|13|TRBV30|NA
CAWSRREASEQFF
TGTGCCTGGAGTAGGCGGGAGGCGAGTGAGCAGTTCTTC
>NA|TRBJ2-7|13|TRBV5-6|NA
CASSLVQGDEQYF
TGTGCCAGCAGCTTGGTCCAGGGCGACGAGCAGTACTTC
>NA|TRBJ2-7|14|TRBV20-1|NA
CSARDIQLSYGQYF
TGCAGTGCTAGAGATATCCAGCTTTCCTACGGGCAGTACTTC
>NA|TRBJ2-7|16|TRBV27|many
CASISTRSWDGYEQYF
TGTGCCAGCATCTCGACAAGGTCATGGGATGGCTACGAGCAGTACTTC
>NA|TRBJ2-7|13|TRBV28|many
CASHRTQLYEQYF
TGTGCCAGCCATAGGACTCAGCTCTACGAGCAGTACTTC
>TRBD1|TRBJ2-1|14|TRBV7-2|NA
CATSTGTGYNEQFF
TGTGCCACCTCCACCGGGACAGGGTACAATGAGCAGTTCTTC
>NA|TRBJ2-1|16|TRBV12-3/TRBV12-4|NA
CAGSLYLARPNNEQFF
TGTGCCGGCAGTTTATACCTGGCCAGACCTAACAATGAGCAGTTCTTC
>NA|TRBJ2-3|16|TRBV11-2|NA
CASSPRLDARTDTQYF
TGTGCCAGCAGCCCTCGACTTGACGCCCGCACAGATACGCAGTATTTT
>NA|TRBJ2-2|15|TRBV27|many
CASSVSDSYTGELFF
TGTGCCAGCAGCGTATCGGACAGCTACACCGGGGAGCTGTTTTTT
>NA|TRBJ1-1|13|TRBV30|NA
CAWRNDMNTEAFF
TGTGCCTGGAGAAACGATATGAACACTGAAGCTTTCTTT
>TRBD1|TRBJ2-1|15|TRBV7-2|many
CASTPGTGGGYEQFF
TGTGCCAGCACACCCGGGACAGGGGGGGGTTATGAGCAGTTCTTC
>NA|TRBJ2-5|14|TRBV19|few
CASSTTGRIETQYF
TGTGCCAGTAGTACCACAGGGAGGATTGAGACCCAGTACTTC
>TRBD2|TRBJ2-1|17|TRBV27|many
CASSLTGTSGSYNEQFF
TGTGCCAGCAGTTTAACAGGGACTAGCGGGTCCTACAATGAGCAGTTCTTC
>NA|TRBJ1-5|15|TRBV28|many
CASSVRAGSNQPQHF
TGTGCCAGTTCCGTTAGGGCAGGGAGTAATCAGCCCCAGCATTTT
>TRBD1|TRBJ1-1|13|TRBV29-1|few
CSVEEQGGTEAFF
TGCAGCGTTGAGGAACAGGGGGGAACTGAAGCTTTCTTT
>TRBD2|TRBJ2-1|14|TRBV10-3|many
CAIRPSGRRDEQFF
TGTGCCATCCGGCCCAGCGGGAGAAGGGATGAGCAGTTCTTC
>TRBD1|TRBJ2-1|15|TRBV3-1|few
CASSLTGQGRDEQFF
TGTGCCAGCAGCCTAACGGGACAGGGTCGTGATGAGCAGTTCTTC
>NA|TRBJ1-5|15|TRBV28|many
CASSLVQGQVQPQHF
TGTGCCAGCAGTTTAGTCCAGGGGCAGGTTCAGCCCCAGCATTTT
>NA|TRBJ1-1|12|TRBV14|many
CASSRSSAEAFF
TGTGCCAGCAGCCGGTCCTCGGCCGAAGCTTTCTTT
>TRBD2|TRBJ2-3|13|TRBV24-1|few
CATGGGDTDTQYF
TGTGCCACTGGCGGGGGGGACACAGATACGCAGTATTTT
>NA|TRBJ1-3|15|TRBV12-3/TRBV12-4|many
CASSLTGSSGNTIYF
TGTGCCAGCAGCTTGACCGGTAGCTCTGGAAACACCATATATTTT